The clone carrying this T cell receptor (beta chain) was seen a handful of times. J was trimmed by 6 bases and V by 2 bases; bases with no gene match: 0. Germline V gives CDR1 MNHNY, CDR2 SVGAGI (reference sequence). CDR3 length: 15 amino acids. These data are taken from a study of cytomegalovirus exposure and HLA in healthy donors. The PCR ran on 60 Vbeta and 13 Jbeta primers. Only in-frame clones appear in the TCRdb table, and some are missing; sequencing was by immunoSEQ multiplex PCR. This table has some 170,000 clones, about 80% appearing once. The source material was PBMCs. The TCR comes from a woman in her 30s in good health and CMV-seronegative. The chain joins TRBV6-6 to TRBJ2-1, with 14 bases matching TRBD2. In nucleotides, the CDR3 is TGTGCCAGCAGTTACGGGACTAGCGGGGGCAATGAGCAGTTCTTC. This codes for CASSYGTSGGNEQFF.